The 17 T cell receptor beta chains in this list originate from one sample, sequenced in a study of identical twins (dated by TCRdb to about 2016). The library was built by means of 5' RACE. Sequencing was carried out with an Illumina HiSeq 2000. TCRdb redid the processing of the public reads, applying fastp at Q25 and MiXCR, and retained in-frame beta chains. Entries that share a CDR3 protein sequence are merged under the most common genes and DNA. This sample is represented by approximately 500,000 distinct CDR3 sequences; approximately 24% of them were singletons. The ten largest clones represent roughly 3% of the sample. This same sample was also taken into another study, of T cells expressing NK-cell markers.

Specimen: CD4+ T cells sorted from blood. The receptors here all came from a young woman in good health.

This clonotype was recorded a few times. This chain joins TRBV5-1 and TRBJ2-7, with TRBD2 identical over 9 bases. Germline CDR1 reads SGHRS; CDR2 reads YFSETQ. The CDR3 has 13 amino acids. The junction had 6 bases not matched to a gene; V was cut back by 5 bases and J by 6 bases. CDR3 DNA: TGCGCCAGCAGATTAGCGGGAGCTGTCGAGCAGTACTTC. The encoded protein is CASRLAGAVEQYF. Filled out from reference TRBV5-1 and TRBJ2-7, the complete variable domain reads KAGVTQTPRYLIKTRGQQVTLSCSPISGHRSVSWYQQTPGQGLQFLFEYFSETQRNKGNFPGRFSGRQFSNSRSEMNVSTLELGDSALYLCASRLAGAVEQYFGPGTRLTVT.

A few counts support this clonotype. The chain links TRBV21-1 to TRBJ2-5; the D call in the table, TRBD1, was not verified against the DNA. TRBV21-1 constitutes a pseudogene. CDR3 size: 15 residues. The CDR3 region has the DNA TGTGCCAGCAGCAAATGGCAGGGTTGCTTGGAGACCCAGTACTTC. It is translated as CASSKWQGCLETQYF.

The sample holds a few counts of this clonotype. The J gene is TRBJ1-4, the V gene TRBV5-1; D unresolved. V lost 4 bases, J lost 4 bases, and 17 bases lay in between. The CDR3 contains 16 residues. Germline CDR1 is SGHRS and CDR2 is YFSETQ. The CDR3, as DNA: TGCGCCAGCAGCAGTGGCGGGCGAGCCTATAATGAAAAACTGTTTTTT. Amino acids: CASSSGGRAYNEKLFF.

V and J are TRBV2 and TRBJ1-5, with D unclear. The V gene's germline CDR1 is SNHLY and CDR2 FYNNEI. The CDR3 contains 16 residues. Trimming pared 4 bases from V and 1 base from J, leaving 14 bases between. Here the CDR3 reads CASSVGTGLSNQPQHF. The CDR3 coding sequence is TGTGCCAGCAGTGTTGGTACGGGCCTAAGCAATCAGCCCCAGCATTTT.

The V gene is TRBV12-3 or TRBV12-4, the J gene TRBJ1-1; the D gene is possibly TRBD1 (5 bases). The CDR3 length is 12 residues. The germline V and J ends were trimmed by 3 bases and 10 bases, with 12 bases remaining between them. The CDR3 sequence is CASSFRGIGAFF. The CDR3 region has the DNA TGTGCCAGCAGTTTCCGGGGGATTGGAGCTTTCTTT.

J is TRBJ1-5 and V is TRBV10-3; no clear D. The germline gives CDR1 ENHRY, CDR2 SYGVKD. V gave up 11 bases and J gave up 0 bases, with 14 bases separating them. There are 14 residues in the CDR3. CDR3 residues: CASGETYSNQPQHF. Written as DNA, the CDR3 is TGTGCCTCCGGCGAGACTTATAGCAATCAGCCCCAGCATTTT.

There are a few counts of this clonotype. The CDR3 here is CASSQWEDTQYF. The CDR3 DNA reads as TGTGCCAGCAGCCAGTGGGAGGATACGCAGTATTTT. This rearrangement joins TRBV3-1 to TRBJ2-3, with a tentative D call TRBD2 (5 bases). V was pared by 3 bases and J by 6 bases, with 7 bases between. CDR3 length: 12 residues. In germline, CDR1 is LGHDT, CDR2 YNNKEL (reference sequence).

V gene TRBV5-1 combines with J gene TRBJ2-7; D is unclear. Between the trimmed V and J ends, which lost 0 bases and 1 base, there was a span of 8 bases. The CDR3 spans 14 residues. CDR1 is SGHRS, CDR2 YFSETQ, per germline. The CDR3 bases are TGCGCCAGCAGCTTGGGACCCGCTTCCTACGAGCAGTACTTC. This translates into CASSLGPASYEQYF.

This clonotype appeared a few times. The chain links TRBV20-1 to TRBJ2-3, with TRBD2 matching over 9 bases. V was clipped by 6 bases and J by 0 bases; unmatched bases: 4. Germline V lookup: CDR1 DFQATT, CDR2 SNEGSKA (reference sequence). There are 14 residues in the CDR3. CDR3 sequence (DNA): TGCAGTGCGTCAGGACTAGCGAGCACAGATACGCAGTATTTT. Translation gives CSASGLASTDTQYF.

J is TRBJ2-5 and V is TRBV6-1; D perhaps matches TRBD1 (5 bases). This CDR3 contains 14 residues. Deletions cut 1 base from V and 2 bases from J, with 8 bases between. From germline, CDR1 is MNHNS and CDR2 SASEGT. CDR3 DNA sequence: TGTGCCAGCAGTGAAGGGGGCTCTCAAGAGACCCAGTACTTC. The encoded protein is CASSEGGSQETQYF.

This chain uses TRBV29-1 with TRBJ2-2; D gene uncertain. V lost 1 base, J lost 0 bases, and 6 bases lay in between. The germline V gene has CDR1 SQVTM and CDR2 ANQGSEA. CDR3 length: 14 residues. The CDR3, as DNA: TGCAGCGTTGAAGTGGGCGCGAACACCGGGGAGCTGTTTTTT. This sequence encodes CSVEVGANTGELFF.

This clonotype has more than one count but fewer than ten. The CDR3 bases are TGTGCCAGCTCGCCCGACAACTATGGCTACACCTTC. As protein: CASSPDNYGYTF. The chain is built from TRBV18 and TRBJ1-2; D not resolved. V was pared by 6 bases and J by 2 bases, with 7 bases between. This CDR3 contains 12 residues. The germline V gene has CDR1 KGHSH and CDR2 LQKENI.

This rearrangement joins TRBV2 to TRBJ1-4; 7 nucleotides agree with TRBD1. The CDR3 loop spans 12 amino acids. Unmatched junction bases numbered 2, after V lost 7 bases and J lost 6 bases. Germline CDR1 reads SNHLY; CDR2 reads FYNNEI. CDR3 bases: TGTGCCAGCACCGGACAGGATGAAAAACTGTTTTTT. This translates into CASTGQDEKLFF.

V usage is TRBV12-3 or TRBV12-4 and J usage is TRBJ1-5; 9 nucleotides match TRBD1. CDR3 size: 16 residues. With 6 bases clipped from V and 2 bases from J, the junction kept 8 bases outside the gene matches. CDR3 sequence reads: CASRWTGARGNQPQHF. The CDR3 coding sequence is TGTGCCAGCAGATGGACAGGGGCTAGGGGCAATCAGCCCCAGCATTTT.

This clonotype was counted ten times or more. V and J are TRBV29-1 and TRBJ2-3; 13 bases match TRBD2. J lost 3 bases, V lost 0 bases, and 3 bases had no gene match. This CDR3 has 16 residues. The germline V gene encodes CDR1 SQVTM and CDR2 ANQGSEA. CDR3 region: CSVEDRTSGGTDTQYF. In DNA, the CDR3 is TGCAGCGTTGAAGATCGGACTAGCGGGGGAACAGATACGCAGTATTTT.

V is TRBV7-2 and J is TRBJ2-1, with D possibly matching TRBD1 (5 bases). The V end lost 3 bases, the J end lost 8 bases, and 8 bases lay between the germline ends. The germline V gene has CDR1 SGHTA and CDR2 FQGNSA. The CDR3 contains 12 residues. The CDR3 nucleotides read TGTGCCAGCAGCTTTCCCAGGGATGAGCAGTTCTTC. Translation: CASSFPRDEQFF. Variable domain in full (rest from reference TRBV7-2 and TRBJ2-1): GAGVSQSPSNKVTEKGKDVELRCDPISGHTALYWYRQSLGQGLEFLIYFQGNSAPDKSGLPSDRFSAERTGGSVSTLTIQRTQQEDSAVYLCASSFPRDEQFFGPGTRLTVL.

This clonotype was found a few times. The genes are TRBV9 and TRBJ2-3; the D is unclear. V lost 4 bases and J 8 bases, leaving 17 bases between the germline ends. This CDR3 contains 14 residues. Germline CDR1 SGDLS, CDR2 YYNGEE. The CDR3 loop reads CASSSDGPPSTQYF. CDR3 DNA sequence: TGTGCCAGCAGCTCCGATGGACCCCCATCTACGCAGTATTTT.